The sequence of this T cell receptor (beta chain) was determined in a study of multiple sclerosis patients with progressive multifocal leukoencephalopathy. Regarding the study as a whole: Preferential TRBV-TRBJ pairings or common gene usage were not detected at PML.

Concerning this clone: Antigen unknown.

Clones were read by immunoSEQ multiplex PCR, and TCRdb kept only the in-frame ones, dropping some. The table shows some 31,000 clones, with over 75% occurring only once. Time point of the sample: before natalizumab initiation. The CDR3 loop spans 11 amino acids. CDR1 and CDR2 from the germline V gene are SGHTS and YDEGEE. V was trimmed by 2 bases and J by 7 bases, leaving 4 bases between them. The chain has TRBV5-8 and TRBJ1-5; D call uncertain. This clonotype originated in a human donor with multiple sclerosis. Material: PBMCs. CDR3: CASSLRQPQHF. DNA for the CDR3: TGTGCCAGCAGCTTAAGGCAGCCCCAGCATTTT.